The T cell receptor (beta chain) under discussion was sequenced for a study of response to subunit inactivated influenza vaccine. This clonotype was recorded at least ten times. The antigen remains undetermined. TCRdb itself ran the RT-PCR reads through MiXCR, one entry per CDR3 protein. Of about half a million distinct CDR3 sequences listed, around 8% are singletons. Study results and caveats: Each seasonal flu vaccination may recruit only limited new T cells, authors suggested.

The CDR3 consists of 15 residues. V lost 0 bases to trimming and J lost 4 bases, with 9 bases between them. Looked up from germline, CDR1 is WSHSY and CDR2 is SAAADI. The sequenced sample was PBMCs from blood, obtained roughly 24 months after vaccination. This rearrangement joins TRBV10-2 to TRBJ2-2; D not certain. The clonotype was recovered from a man between 50 and 75 years old who received an inactivated influenza vaccine. CDR3 nucleotides: TGCGCCAGCAGTGAGTCGGAAGGCCGCACCGGGGAGCTGTTTTTT. Translated, it gives CASSESEGRTGELFF.